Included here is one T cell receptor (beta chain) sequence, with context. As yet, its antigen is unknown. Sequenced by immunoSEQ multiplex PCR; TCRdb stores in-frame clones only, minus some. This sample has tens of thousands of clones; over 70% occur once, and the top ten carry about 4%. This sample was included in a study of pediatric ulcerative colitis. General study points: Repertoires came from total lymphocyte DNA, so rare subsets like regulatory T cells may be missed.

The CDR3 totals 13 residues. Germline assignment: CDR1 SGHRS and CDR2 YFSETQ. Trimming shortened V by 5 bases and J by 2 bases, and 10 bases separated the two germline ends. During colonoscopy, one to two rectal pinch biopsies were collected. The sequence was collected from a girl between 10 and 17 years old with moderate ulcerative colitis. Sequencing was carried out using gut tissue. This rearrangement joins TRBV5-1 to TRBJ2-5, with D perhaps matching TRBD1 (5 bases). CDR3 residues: CASRETVQETQYF. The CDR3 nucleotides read TGCGCCAGCAGAGAGACAGTTCAAGAGACCCAGTACTTC. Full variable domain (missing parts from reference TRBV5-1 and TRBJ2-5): KAGVTQTPRYLIKTRGQQVTLSCSPISGHRSVSWYQQTPGQGLQFLFEYFSETQRNKGNFPGRFSGRQFSNSRSEMNVSTLELGDSALYLCASRETVQETQYFGPGTRLLVL.